The clone carrying this TCR beta chain was found a few times. This sample is drawn from a study of CD8+CD57+ T cells in acquired aplastic anemia. Trimming removed 1 base at V and 6 bases at J, with 17 bases between. Germline CDR1 is SGDLS and CDR2 is YYNGEE. This CDR3 is built from 16 residues. Only patients with CD8+CD57+ cell expansion on flow cytometry were chosen for sequencing. CDR3 and TCR beta VDJ profiling relied on a genomic DNA template. MiXCR was run by TCRdb on the reads, yielding one entry per CDR3 protein. The sample contains roughly 250,000 distinct CDR3 sequences, more than 45% of which appear only once.

The specimen was sorted CD4+, CD8+, or CD8+CD57+ T cells (not recorded which) from PBMCs. This TCR derives from a human donor with aplastic anemia. This chain connects TRBV9 to TRBJ2-4; D not certain. CDR3 in amino acids: CASSVNLHDGLNIQYF. CDR3 nucleotides: TGTGCCAGCAGCGTAAATCTCCACGACGGGTTAAACATTCAGTACTTC.